These 9 T cell receptor beta chains share one sample of origin, sequenced in a study of cytomegalovirus exposure and HLA in healthy donors. The PCR made use of 60 Vbeta and 13 Jbeta primers. TCRdb's copy holds only in-frame clones and misses some; the assay was immunoSEQ multiplex PCR. The sample includes about 140,000 clones, approximately 82% seen only once; the top ten take less than 1.5%. The sequencing input was PBMCs. These receptor sequences come from a man aged 25 to 45 in good health and CMV-seropositive.

The J gene is TRBJ2-1, the V gene TRBV9, with a weak D call TRBD2 (5 bases). V lost 7 bases, J lost 10 bases, and 12 bases lay in between. The CDR3 totals 11 residues. From germline, CDR1 is SGDLS and CDR2 YYNGEE. This CDR3 reads CASSPGEEQFF. The CDR3 DNA sequence: TGTGCCAGCTCCCCCGGGGAGGAGCAGTTCTTC.

The rearrangement links TRBV9 to TRBJ1-3; no reliable D call. CDR3 length equals 13 residues. Between the trimmed V and J ends, which lost 3 bases and 3 bases, there was a span of 7 bases. Germline V gene sequence: CDR1 SGDLS, CDR2 YYNGEE. The CDR3: CASSAISGNTIYF. CDR3 coding DNA: TGTGCCAGCAGCGCCATCAGTGGAAACACCATATATTTT.

V and J are TRBV9 and TRBJ2-5, with TRBD2 matching 11 bases. The J call may be wrong; the DNA end is better matched by TRBJ2-7. This CDR3 is built from 15 residues. CDR1 is SGDLS and CDR2 is YYNGEE in the germline V gene. CDR3 DNA: TGTGCCAGCAGCGTAGGACTAGCGGGGACCTACGAGCAGTACTTC. It codes for CASSVGLAGTYEQYF.

This chain uses TRBV15 with TRBJ2-6; 9 nucleotides line up with TRBD1. This CDR3 region has 19 residues. V dropped 0 bases and J dropped 2; count of bases not matched to a gene: 8. Looked up from germline, CDR1 is LNHNV and CDR2 is YYDKDF (reference sequence). The CDR3 DNA follows: TGTGCCACCAGCAGAGACCTAGGACAGGGGAAAACTGGGGCCAACGTCCTGACTTTC. It codes for CATSRDLGQGKTGANVLTF.

The chain combines TRBV29-1 with TRBJ2-1; 8 bases align to TRBD2. Germline-derived CDR1 and CDR2 are SQVTM and ANQGSEA. The CDR3 contains 14 residues. V dropped 4 bases and J dropped 7; count of bases not matched to a gene: 9. The DNA for the CDR3 is TGCAGCGTTGCGGTGCGGGGGGTTAAAAATGAGCAGTTCTTC. It translates to CSVAVRGVKNEQFF.

The rearrangement joins TRBV19 to TRBJ1-2; 9 nucleotides line up with TRBD1. This CDR3 comprises 14 residues. Trimming cost V 7 bases and J 4 bases; bases outside gene matches: 7. The V gene's germline CDR1 is LNHDA and CDR2 SQIVND (reference sequence). Here the CDR3 reads CASNPQGAGYGYTF. The CDR3 DNA is TGTGCCAGTAATCCACAGGGGGCTGGCTATGGCTACACCTTC.

The table lists this clone with a few counts. The V call is TRBV30, the J call TRBJ1-2, with D perhaps matching TRBD1 (6 bases). There are 12 residues in the CDR3. V was clipped by 2 bases and J by 8 bases, with 12 bases between them. Germline values: CDR1 GTSNPN, CDR2 SVGIG (reference sequence). The CDR3 DNA reads TGTGCCTGGAGTCAGGGGATATGGGGCTACACCTTC. The encoded protein is CAWSQGIWGYTF.

J is TRBJ2-1 and V is TRBV7-3, with D possibly TRBD1 on 9 matching bases. Germline-derived CDR1 and CDR2 are SGHTA and FQGTGA. This CDR3 region has 17 residues. Between the trimmed V and J ends, which lost 3 bases and 3 bases, there was a span of 18 bases. CDR3 nucleotide sequence: TGTGCCAGCAGCTTCGGGGGGGACAGGGCAAACTACAATGAGCAGTTCTTC. Encoded protein: CASSFGGDRANYNEQFF.

The table lists this clone with a few counts. V gene TRBV7-2 combines with J gene TRBJ1-1; D might be TRBD1 (6 bases). The CDR3 sequence is 16 residues long. Trimming removed 1 base at V and 1 base at J, with 13 bases between. The germline CDR1 and CDR2 sequences are SGHTA and FQGNSA. DNA of the CDR3: TGTGCCAGCAGCTTAGACAGGGCCTTCCGGAACACTGAAGCTTTCTTT. Translated: CASSLDRAFRNTEAFF.